The rows below give T cell receptor beta chains drawn from one sample of a study of control samples from healthy donors and cancer patients. Clones were sequenced by immunoSEQ multiplex PCR, and TCRdb holds only the in-frame ones, with some missing. The sample lists about 75,000 clones, about 95% occurring once. The sequenced sample consisted of blood. The receptor set was obtained from a woman aged 40-49 years in good health. Each CDR3 is given with its conserved first and last residue. Fields, in order: J gene, V gene, CDR3 length, CDR3 protein.

j_gene: TRBJ2-1
v_gene: TRBV3-1/TRBV3-2
len: 13
CDR3aa: CASSQEAVGGQFF

j_gene: TRBJ1-1
v_gene: TRBV6-5
len: 13
CDR3aa: CASSYASNTEAFF

j_gene: TRBJ1-1
v_gene: TRBV28
len: 15
CDR3aa: CASSPPGLRGTEAFF

j_gene: TRBJ2-1
v_gene: TRBV2
len: 15
CDR3aa: CASSGPGTSGNEQFF

j_gene: TRBJ2-3
v_gene: TRBV7-2
len: 15
CDR3aa: CASSLVRNPTDTQYF

j_gene: TRBJ2-2
v_gene: TRBV29-1
len: 13
CDR3aa: CTLWGVGTGELFF

j_gene: TRBJ1-4
v_gene: TRBV5-1
len: 17
CDR3aa: CASSLSNWTEFNEKLFF

j_gene: TRBJ2-2
v_gene: TRBV19
len: 14
CDR3aa: CASSINVGAGELFF

j_gene: TRBJ2-7
v_gene: TRBV10-2
len: 15
CDR3aa: CASSAGLAGVNEQYF

j_gene: TRBJ1-4
v_gene: TRBV29-1
len: 14
CDR3aa: CSVTDAATNEKLFF

j_gene: TRBJ1-6
v_gene: TRBV5-6
len: 13
CDR3aa: CASSPEGGSPLHF

j_gene: TRBJ2-1
v_gene: TRBV7-2
len: 14
CDR3aa: CASSLYGGTNEQFF

j_gene: TRBJ1-2
v_gene: TRBV28
len: 16
CDR3aa: CASNGGGADRAYGYTF

j_gene: TRBJ1-2
v_gene: TRBV7-2
len: 13
CDR3aa: CASSLGGTDGYTF

j_gene: TRBJ1-3
v_gene: TRBV18
len: 15
CDR3aa: CASSNGQGLANTIYF

j_gene: TRBJ1-6
v_gene: TRBV2
len: 15
CDR3aa: CASSEQDRGISPLHF

j_gene: TRBJ2-1
v_gene: TRBV13
len: 13
CDR3aa: CASSFEQGGEQFF

j_gene: TRBJ1-4
v_gene: TRBV5-4
len: 12
CDR3aa: CASSLAGEKLFF

j_gene: TRBJ1-4
v_gene: TRBV28
len: 15
CDR3aa: CASSRWGRLNEKLFF

j_gene: TRBJ1-5
v_gene: TRBV28
len: 18
CDR3aa: CASSPPGTGGGSNQPQHF

j_gene: TRBJ2-1
v_gene: TRBV19
len: 16
CDR3aa: CASSIGGWGTYNEQFF

j_gene: TRBJ2-3
v_gene: TRBV5-1
len: 14
CDR3aa: CASKFRVTPDTQYF

j_gene: TRBJ2-1
v_gene: TRBV27
len: 17
CDR3aa: CASSLGTGKSSYNEQFF

j_gene: TRBJ1-1
v_gene: TRBV12-3/TRBV12-4
len: 13
CDR3aa: CASSLSGLTEAFF

j_gene: TRBJ2-7
v_gene: TRBV15
len: 14
CDR3aa: CATSRGLAGTEQYF

j_gene: TRBJ2-3
v_gene: TRBV6-2/TRBV6-3
len: 21
CDR3aa: CASSYSSLAGGLVASTDTQYF

j_gene: TRBJ2-5
v_gene: TRBV5-4
len: 14
CDR3aa: CASSLGLAGETQYF

j_gene: TRBJ1-6
v_gene: TRBV4-3
len: 13
CDR3aa: CASSPQQLSPLHF

j_gene: TRBJ2-7
v_gene: TRBV4-1
len: 14
CDR3aa: CASSQDSLSYEQYF

j_gene: TRBJ2-7
v_gene: TRBV5-1
len: 14
CDR3aa: CASSFEGLSYEQYF

j_gene: TRBJ1-5
v_gene: TRBV19
len: 14
CDR3aa: CASSIRPSSQPQHF

j_gene: TRBJ2-3
v_gene: TRBV5-6
len: 16
CDR3aa: CASSLGISEFTDTQYF

j_gene: TRBJ2-3
v_gene: TRBV6-5
len: 15
CDR3aa: CASSYSREATDTQYF

j_gene: TRBJ1-3
v_gene: TRBV6-5
len: 15
CDR3aa: CASRNEQGPGNTIYF

j_gene: TRBJ2-5
v_gene: TRBV25-1
len: 11
CDR3aa: CASTLWETQYF

j_gene: TRBJ2-7
v_gene: TRBV4-2
len: 18
CDR3aa: CASSPRTIEAGPSYEQYF

j_gene: TRBJ2-5
v_gene: TRBV10-1
len: 16
CDR3aa: CASTPQDFPHQETQYF

j_gene: TRBJ1-1
v_gene: TRBV7-9
len: 12
CDR3aa: CASSLVGREAFF

j_gene: TRBJ1-3
v_gene: TRBV4-2
len: 14
CDR3aa: CASSQRTAGNTIYF

j_gene: TRBJ1-1
v_gene: TRBV5-1
len: 14
CDR3aa: CASSLTDRGTEAFF